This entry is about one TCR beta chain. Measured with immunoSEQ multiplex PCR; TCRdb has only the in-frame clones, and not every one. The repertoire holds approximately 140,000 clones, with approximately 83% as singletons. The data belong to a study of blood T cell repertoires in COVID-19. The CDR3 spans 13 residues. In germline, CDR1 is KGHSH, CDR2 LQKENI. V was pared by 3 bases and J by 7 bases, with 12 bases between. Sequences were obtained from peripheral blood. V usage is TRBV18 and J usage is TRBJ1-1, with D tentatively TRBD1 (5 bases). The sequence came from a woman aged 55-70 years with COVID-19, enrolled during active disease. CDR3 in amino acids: CASSPGGGDEAFF. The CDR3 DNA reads TGTGCCAGCTCACCGGGGGGAGGGGATGAAGCTTTCTTT.